This entry is about one T cell receptor beta chain. Reverse transcription of roughly 0.5 to 1 ug RNA used random hexamers. TCRdb passed the immunoSEQ multiplex PCR reads through MiXCR, listing each CDR3 protein once. The repertoire holds 160,000 or so distinct CDR3 sequences, with 95% as singletons. The sample belongs to a study of CD8 T cells in Susac syndrome. For the study at large: The sequenced Susac syndrome patients included more than five who had clinically active disease and eight who were in remission. When blood was drawn, the patients with Susac syndrome were therapy-naive, on corticosteroids, or on intravenous immunoglobulin alone.

The authors sequenced TCR beta from blood CD8+ and CD4+ T cells. Germline CDR1 SGHRS, CDR2 YFSETQ. The CDR3 has 15 amino acids. Between the trimmed V and J ends, which lost 6 bases and 1 base, there was a span of 16 bases. The origin of this receptor is a human donor with Susac syndrome. Sequencing was done on a sample of CD4+ T cells from PBMCs. V and J are TRBV5-1 and TRBJ2-5; tentatively, D is TRBD1 or TRBD2 (6 bases each). CDR3 sequence: CASTLRTGAQETQYF. CDR3 coding DNA: TGCGCCAGCACCCTCCGGACGGGGGCCCAAGAGACCCAGTACTTC.